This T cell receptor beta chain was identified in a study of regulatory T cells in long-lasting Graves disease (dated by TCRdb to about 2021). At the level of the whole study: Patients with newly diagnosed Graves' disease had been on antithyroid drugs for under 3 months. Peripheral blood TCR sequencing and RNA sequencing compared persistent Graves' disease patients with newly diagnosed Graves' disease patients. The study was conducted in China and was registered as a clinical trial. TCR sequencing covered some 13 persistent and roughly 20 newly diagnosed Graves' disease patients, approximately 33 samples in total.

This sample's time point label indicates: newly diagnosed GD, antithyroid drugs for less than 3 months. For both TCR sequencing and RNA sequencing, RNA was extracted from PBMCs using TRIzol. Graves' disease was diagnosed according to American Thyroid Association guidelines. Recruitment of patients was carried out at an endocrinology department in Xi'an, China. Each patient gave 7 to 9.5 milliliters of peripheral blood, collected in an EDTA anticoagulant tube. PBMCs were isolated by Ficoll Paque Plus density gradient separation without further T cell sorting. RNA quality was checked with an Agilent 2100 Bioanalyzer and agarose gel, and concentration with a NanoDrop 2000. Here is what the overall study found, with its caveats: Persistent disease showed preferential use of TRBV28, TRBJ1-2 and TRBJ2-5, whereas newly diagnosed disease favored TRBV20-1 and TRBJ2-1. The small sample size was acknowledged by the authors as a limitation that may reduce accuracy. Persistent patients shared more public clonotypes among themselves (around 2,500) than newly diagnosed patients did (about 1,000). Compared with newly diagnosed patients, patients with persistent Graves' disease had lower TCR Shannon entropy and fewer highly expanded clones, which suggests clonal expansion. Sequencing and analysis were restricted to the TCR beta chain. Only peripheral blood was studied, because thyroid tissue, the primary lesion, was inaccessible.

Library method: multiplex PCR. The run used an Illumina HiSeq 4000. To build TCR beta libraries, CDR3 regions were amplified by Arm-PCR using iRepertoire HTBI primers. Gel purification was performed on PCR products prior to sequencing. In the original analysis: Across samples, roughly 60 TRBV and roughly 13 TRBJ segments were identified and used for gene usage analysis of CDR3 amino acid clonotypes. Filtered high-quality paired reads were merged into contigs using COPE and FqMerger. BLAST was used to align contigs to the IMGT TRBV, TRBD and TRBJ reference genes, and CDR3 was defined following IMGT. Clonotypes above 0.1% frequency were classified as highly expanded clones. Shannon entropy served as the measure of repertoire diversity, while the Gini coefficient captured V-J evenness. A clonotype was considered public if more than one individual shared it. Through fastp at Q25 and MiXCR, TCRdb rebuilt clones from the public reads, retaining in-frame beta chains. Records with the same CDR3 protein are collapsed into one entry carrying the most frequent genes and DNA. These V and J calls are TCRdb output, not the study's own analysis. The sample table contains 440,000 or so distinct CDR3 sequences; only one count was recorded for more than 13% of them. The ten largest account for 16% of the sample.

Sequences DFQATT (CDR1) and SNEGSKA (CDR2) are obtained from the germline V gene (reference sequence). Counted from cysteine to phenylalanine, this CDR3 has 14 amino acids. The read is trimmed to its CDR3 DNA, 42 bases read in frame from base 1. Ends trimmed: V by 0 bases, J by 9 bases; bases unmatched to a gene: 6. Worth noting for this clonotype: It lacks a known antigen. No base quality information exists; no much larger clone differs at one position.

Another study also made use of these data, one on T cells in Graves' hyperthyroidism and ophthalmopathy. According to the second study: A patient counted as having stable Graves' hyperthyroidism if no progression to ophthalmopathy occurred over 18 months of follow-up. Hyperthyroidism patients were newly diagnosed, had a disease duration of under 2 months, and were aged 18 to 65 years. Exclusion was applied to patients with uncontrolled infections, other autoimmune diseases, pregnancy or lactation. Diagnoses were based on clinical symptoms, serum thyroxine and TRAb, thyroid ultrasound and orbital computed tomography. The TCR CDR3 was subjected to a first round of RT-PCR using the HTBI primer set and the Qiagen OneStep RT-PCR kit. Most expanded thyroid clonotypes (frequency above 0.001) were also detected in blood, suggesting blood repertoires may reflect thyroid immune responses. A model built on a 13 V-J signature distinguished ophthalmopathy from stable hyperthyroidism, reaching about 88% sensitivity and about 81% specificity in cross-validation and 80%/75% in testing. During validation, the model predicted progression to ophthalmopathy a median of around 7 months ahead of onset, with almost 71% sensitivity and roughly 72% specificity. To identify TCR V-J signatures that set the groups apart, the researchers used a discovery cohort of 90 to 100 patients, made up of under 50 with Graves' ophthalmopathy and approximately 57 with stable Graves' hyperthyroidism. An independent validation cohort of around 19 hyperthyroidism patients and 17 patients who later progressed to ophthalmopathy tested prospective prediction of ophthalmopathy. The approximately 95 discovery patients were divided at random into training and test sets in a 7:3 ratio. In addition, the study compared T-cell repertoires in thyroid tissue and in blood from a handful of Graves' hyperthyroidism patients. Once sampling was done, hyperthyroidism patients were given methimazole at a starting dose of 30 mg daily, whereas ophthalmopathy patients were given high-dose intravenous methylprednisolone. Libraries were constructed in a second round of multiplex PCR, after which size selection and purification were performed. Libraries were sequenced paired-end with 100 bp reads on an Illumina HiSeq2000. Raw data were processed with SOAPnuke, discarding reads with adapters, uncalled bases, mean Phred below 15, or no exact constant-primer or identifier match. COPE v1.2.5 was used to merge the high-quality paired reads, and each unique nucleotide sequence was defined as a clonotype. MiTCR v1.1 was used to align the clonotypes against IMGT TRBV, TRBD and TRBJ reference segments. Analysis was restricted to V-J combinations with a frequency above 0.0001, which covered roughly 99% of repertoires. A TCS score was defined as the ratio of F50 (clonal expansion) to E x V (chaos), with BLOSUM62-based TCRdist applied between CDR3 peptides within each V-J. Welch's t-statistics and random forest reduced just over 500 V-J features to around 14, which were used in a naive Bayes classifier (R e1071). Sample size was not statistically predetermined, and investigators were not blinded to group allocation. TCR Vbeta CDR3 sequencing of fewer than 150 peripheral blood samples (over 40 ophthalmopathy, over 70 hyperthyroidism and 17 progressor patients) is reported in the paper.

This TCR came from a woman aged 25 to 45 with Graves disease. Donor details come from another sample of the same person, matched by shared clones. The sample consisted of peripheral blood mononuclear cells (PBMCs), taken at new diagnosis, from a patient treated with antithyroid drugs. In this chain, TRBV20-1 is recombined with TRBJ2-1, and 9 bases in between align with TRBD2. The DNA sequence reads TGCAGTGCTAGAGAGTTAGCGGGAGTGGGTGAGCAGTTCTTC. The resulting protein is CSARELAGVGEQFF.